This T cell receptor (beta chain) was recovered during a study of identical twins. This clonotype came up a few times. TCRdb redid the calling of the 5' RACE reads with MiXCR, one entry per CDR3 protein. The table records some 790,000 distinct CDR3 sequences, about 20% of them present only once. Trimming took 8 bases from V and 0 from J, leaving 8 bases between them. The CDR3 has 13 amino acids. Germline CDR1 is ENHRY and CDR2 is SYGVKD. The same sample was also studied in work on T cells expressing NK-cell markers. Turning to that study: Of the CD8+ T cell pool in over 5 donors, roughly 1.0-8% was accounted for by dominant NKG2C+ clonotypes.

Sequenced material: PBMCs. The clonotype comes from a woman in her late teens or twenties in good health. The chain is built from TRBV10-3 and TRBJ2-1; perhaps TRBD2 as D (6 bases). The CDR3, as DNA: TGTGCCATCGGACTAAGCTCCTACAATGAGCAGTTCTTC. Its protein is CAIGLSSYNEQFF.